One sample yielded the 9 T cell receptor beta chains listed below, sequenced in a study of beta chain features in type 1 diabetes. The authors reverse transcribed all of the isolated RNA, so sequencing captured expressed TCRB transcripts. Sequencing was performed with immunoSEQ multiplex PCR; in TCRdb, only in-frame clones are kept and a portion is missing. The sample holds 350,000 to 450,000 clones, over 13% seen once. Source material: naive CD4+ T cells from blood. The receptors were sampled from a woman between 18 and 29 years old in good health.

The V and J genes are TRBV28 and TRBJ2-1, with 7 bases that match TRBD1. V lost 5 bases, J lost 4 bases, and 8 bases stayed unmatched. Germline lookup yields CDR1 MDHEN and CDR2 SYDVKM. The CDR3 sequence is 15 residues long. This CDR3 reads CASSRTGVAYNEQFF. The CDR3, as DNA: TGTGCCAGCAGTCGTACAGGGGTGGCGTACAATGAGCAGTTCTTC.

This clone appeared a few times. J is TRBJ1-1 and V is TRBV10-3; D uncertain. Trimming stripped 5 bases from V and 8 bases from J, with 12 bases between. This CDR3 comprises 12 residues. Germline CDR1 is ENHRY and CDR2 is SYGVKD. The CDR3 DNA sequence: TGTGCCATCAGTAAGGAAGGAGCCGAAGCTTTCTTT. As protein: CAISKEGAEAFF.

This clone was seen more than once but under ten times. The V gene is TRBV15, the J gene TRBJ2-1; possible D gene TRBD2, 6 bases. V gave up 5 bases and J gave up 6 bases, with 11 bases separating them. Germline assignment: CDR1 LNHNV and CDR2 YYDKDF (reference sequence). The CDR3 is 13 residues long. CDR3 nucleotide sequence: TGTGCCACCAGCCGCGGGGTCGGCAATGAGCAGTTCTTC. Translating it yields CATSRGVGNEQFF.

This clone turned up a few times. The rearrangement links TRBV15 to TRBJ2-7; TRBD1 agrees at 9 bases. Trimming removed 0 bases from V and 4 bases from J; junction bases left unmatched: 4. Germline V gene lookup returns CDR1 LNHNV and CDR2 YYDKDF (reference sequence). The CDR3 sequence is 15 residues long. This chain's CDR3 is CATSRERQGGYEQYF. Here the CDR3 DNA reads TGTGCCACCAGCAGAGAAAGACAGGGGGGATACGAGCAGTACTTC.

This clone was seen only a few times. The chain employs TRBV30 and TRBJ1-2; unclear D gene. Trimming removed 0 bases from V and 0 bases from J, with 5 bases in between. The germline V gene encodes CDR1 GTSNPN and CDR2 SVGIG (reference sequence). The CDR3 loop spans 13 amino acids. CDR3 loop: CAWSVTANYGYTF. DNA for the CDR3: TGTGCCTGGAGTGTAACAGCTAACTATGGCTACACCTTC. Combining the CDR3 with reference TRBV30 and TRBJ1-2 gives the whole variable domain SQTIHQWPATLVQPVGSPLSLECTVEGTSNPNLYWYRQAAGRGLQLLFYSVGIGQISSEVPQNLSASRPQDRQFILSSKKLLLSDSGFYLCAWSVTANYGYTFGSGTRLTVV.

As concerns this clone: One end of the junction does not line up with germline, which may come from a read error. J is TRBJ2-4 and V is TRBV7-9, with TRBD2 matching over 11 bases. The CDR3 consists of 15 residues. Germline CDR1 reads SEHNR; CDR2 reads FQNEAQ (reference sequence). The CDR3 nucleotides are TGTGCCAGCAGCGTAGCGGGGGGGACCAAAAACATTCAGTACTTC. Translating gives CASSVAGGTKNIQYF.

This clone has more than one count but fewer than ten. CDR3 residues: CASSHTPRGRGQYF. As DNA, the CDR3 is TGTGCCAGCAGCCATACCCCCCGGGGGAGGGGGCAGTACTTC. The gene calls are TRBV28 and TRBJ2-7, with 7 bases matching TRBD2. The trim removed 6 bases at V and 9 bases at J, leaving 14 bases unmatched. Germline loops: CDR1 MDHEN, CDR2 SYDVKM. This CDR3 has 14 residues. Using reference TRBV28 and TRBJ2-7 for the parts outside the CDR3, the full variable domain is DVKVTQSSRYLVKRTGEKVFLECVQDMDHENMFWYRQDPGLGLRLIYFSYDVKMKEKGDIPEGYSVSREKKERFSLILESASTNQTSMYLCASSHTPRGRGQYFGPGTRLTVT.

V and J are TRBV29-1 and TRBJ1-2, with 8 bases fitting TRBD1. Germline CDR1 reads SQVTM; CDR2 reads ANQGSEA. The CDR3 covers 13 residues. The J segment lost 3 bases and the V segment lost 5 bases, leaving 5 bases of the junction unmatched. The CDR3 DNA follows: TGCAGCGTTAAAAACAGGGGGGACTATGGCTACACCTTC. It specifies CSVKNRGDYGYTF.

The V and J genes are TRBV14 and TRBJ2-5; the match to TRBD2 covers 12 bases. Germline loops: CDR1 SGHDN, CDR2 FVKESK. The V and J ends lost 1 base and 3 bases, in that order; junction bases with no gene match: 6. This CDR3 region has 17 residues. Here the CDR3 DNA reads TGTGCCAGCAGCCAAGGCTATGGACTAGCGGGGAAAGAGACCCAGTACTTC. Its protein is CASSQGYGLAGKETQYF.